This TCR beta chain stems from a study of blood T cell repertoires in COVID-19. Study-level background: Some COVID-19 samples were acute and others convalescent; all came from the United States, Italy and Spain. In each case, the material was cDNA or gDNA derived from T cells, B-cell-depleted T cells, or PBMCs.

The CDR3 has 16 residues. Germline-derived CDR1 and CDR2 are SGHRS and YFSETQ. V dropped 7 bases and J dropped 6; count of bases not matched to a gene: 15. Per the authors' pipeline: Estimation of nucleated cell counts relied on the amplification of reference gene primers. Method: immunoSEQ multiplex PCR; TCRdb's copy keeps in-frame clones and lacks some. D and trimming were read from the DNA, whereas the V and J calls and clone size are those reported in that table. In the table there are about 68,000 clones, approximately 88% of which are singletons. The source of this sequence is a man between 45 and 60 years old with active COVID-19. The J gene is TRBJ2-2, the V gene TRBV5-1; 7 bases fit TRBD2. Sequenced material: peripheral blood. CDR3 residues: CASLGGTPPLSGELFF. DNA for the CDR3: TGCGCCAGCTTGGGAGGGACTCCACCACTATCCGGGGAGCTGTTTTTT.